This T cell receptor (beta chain) was obtained from a study of blood T cell repertoires in COVID-19. Clones were sequenced by immunoSEQ multiplex PCR, and TCRdb holds only the in-frame ones, with some missing. The repertoire has tens of thousands of clones, approximately 85% of them found once; the top ten carry 35% to 55%. The CDR3 has 13 amino acids. CDR1 is ENHRY, CDR2 SYGVKD, per germline. The V end was cut by 7 bases, the J end by 7 bases, with 14 bases between. Source material: peripheral blood. The chain carries TRBV10-3 and TRBJ1-5; D might be TRBD1 (6 bases). The source is a man aged 55 to 69 with active or convalescent COVID-19. The CDR3 DNA reads as TGTGCCATCATGAGGGCGCAGGGGCAGCCCCAGCATTTT. Translation gives CAIMRAQGQPQHF.